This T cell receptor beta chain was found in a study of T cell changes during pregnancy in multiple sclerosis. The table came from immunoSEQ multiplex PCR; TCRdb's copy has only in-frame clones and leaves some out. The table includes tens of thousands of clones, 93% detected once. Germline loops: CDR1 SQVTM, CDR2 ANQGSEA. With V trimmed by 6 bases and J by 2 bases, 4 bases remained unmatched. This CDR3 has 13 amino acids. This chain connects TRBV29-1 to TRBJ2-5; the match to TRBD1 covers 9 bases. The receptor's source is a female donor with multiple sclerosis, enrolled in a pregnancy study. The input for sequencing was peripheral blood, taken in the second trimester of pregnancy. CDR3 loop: CSVPTGGQETQYF. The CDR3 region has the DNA TGCAGCGTACCGACAGGGGGGCAAGAGACCCAGTACTTC.